The 30 T cell receptor beta chains given below trace back to one sample, sequenced in a study of control samples from healthy donors and cancer patients. TCRdb's table, derived via immunoSEQ multiplex PCR, lists solely in-frame clones and lacks some. The sample has over 110,000 clones; roughly 89% are singletons. Source material: blood. These TCRs come from a man aged 25-45 years in good health.

This clone came up once. DNA for the CDR3: TGCGCCAGCAGTGATCCAGCGGAAAGGGGGAATGAGCAGTTCTTC. Residues: CASSDPAERGNEQFF. V usage is TRBV10-2 and J usage is TRBJ2-1; TRBD1 is a possible D gene (6 bases). The V end lost 3 bases, the J end lost 7 bases, and 16 bases lay between the germline ends. The germline V gene has CDR1 WSHSY and CDR2 SAAADI. The CDR3 totals 15 residues.

The chain combines TRBV5-4 with TRBJ1-2; a weak D match, TRBD1 (5 bases). The CDR3 has 15 amino acids. Trimming pared 5 bases from V and 5 bases from J, leaving 19 bases between. Per germline, CDR1 SGHNT and CDR2 YYREEE (reference sequence). For the CDR3, the DNA is TGTGCCAGCAGGCCTAGAGGGGCGGTCCGGTATGGCTACACCTTC. Its translation: CASRPRGAVRYGYTF.

The chain links TRBV5-6 to TRBJ1-1; 8 positions agree with TRBD1. V gave up 4 bases and J gave up 5 bases; unmatched junction bases: 10. The length of the CDR3 is 15 residues. CDR1 and CDR2 from the germline V gene are SGHDT and YYEEEE. In DNA, the CDR3 is TGTGCCAGCAGCAACGGCAGGGGGCGATGGACTGAAGCTTTCTTT. Amino acids: CASSNGRGRWTEAFF.

V and J are TRBV28 and TRBJ1-4; 9 bases map to TRBD1. Losses at the gene ends were 6 bases for V and 7 bases for J; bases not matched to a gene: 9. The CDR3 is made up of 15 amino acids. Germline V lookup: CDR1 MDHEN, CDR2 SYDVKM. CDR3 nucleotide sequence: TGTGCCAGCAGAGTACAGGGGGCGAGGAGTGAAAAACTGTTTTTT. Its protein product is CASRVQGARSEKLFF.

V gene TRBV7-2 combines with J gene TRBJ2-3, with 13 bases lining up with TRBD2. Trimming removed 0 bases from V and 6 bases from J; junction bases left unmatched: 15. The CDR3 sequence is 20 residues long. Germline CDR1 SGHTA, CDR2 FQGNSA. The CDR3 DNA follows: TGTGCCAGCAGCTTAGCGCGGGGGGGACTAGCGGGAATCTCACGGGATACGCAGTATTTT. This codes for CASSLARGGLAGISRDTQYF.

The count of this clone is one. The V and J genes are TRBV11-3 and TRBJ1-4; no clear D. CDR1 and CDR2 (germline): SGHNT, YENEEA. This CDR3 has 13 residues. The V end was cut by 4 bases, the J end by 8 bases, with 11 bases between. The CDR3 DNA is TGTGCCAGCAGCTCGGATGAGAGGGAAAAACTGTTTTTT. Its protein is CASSSDEREKLFF.

This clone was detected only once. The V gene is TRBV2, the J gene TRBJ1-1, with D possibly TRBD1 on 6 matching bases. V dropped 6 bases and J dropped 1 base, with 12 bases sitting between them. The germline V gene has CDR1 SNHLY and CDR2 FYNNEI. CDR3 size: 14 residues. The CDR3 region has the DNA TGTGCCAGCAGGACTATGGGGGCGAACACTGAAGCTTTCTTT. This codes for CASRTMGANTEAFF.

V is TRBV15 and J is TRBJ1-1, with a possible D match to TRBD1 (5 bases). In germline, CDR1 is LNHNV, CDR2 YYDKDF (reference sequence). The germline V and J ends were trimmed by 3 bases and 1 base, with 6 bases remaining between them. This CDR3 has 13 amino acids. CDR3 sequence reads: CATSRGGNTEAFF. CDR3 nucleotides: TGTGCCACCAGCAGGGGGGGGAACACTGAAGCTTTCTTT.

Note on this clone: The identical CDR3 is also encoded by other nucleotide sequences in the sample. The V gene is TRBV6-5, the J gene TRBJ1-1; the D gene is possibly TRBD1 (5 bases). V was cut by 6 bases and J by 1 base, with 9 bases left in between. The germline gives CDR1 MNHEY, CDR2 SVGAGI. The CDR3 consists of 13 residues. As DNA, the CDR3 is TGTGCCAGCAGCCGAACAGGGAACACTGAAGCTTTCTTT. As protein: CASSRTGNTEAFF.

The V call is TRBV5-4, the J call TRBJ2-1; D gene ambiguous. This CDR3 spans 11 amino acids. Trimming left V 2 bases short and J 9 bases short, with 6 bases between. Germline V gives CDR1 SGHNT, CDR2 YYREEE (reference sequence). CDR3 loop: CASSFPGEQFF. The CDR3 DNA follows: TGTGCCAGCAGCTTCCCGGGTGAGCAGTTCTTC.

The J gene is TRBJ1-2, the V gene TRBV28; D is unclear. V shed 1 base and J shed 1 base, with 1 base lying between them. Germline values: CDR1 MDHEN, CDR2 SYDVKM. The CDR3 extends over 12 amino acids. The CDR3 nucleotides read TGTGCCAGCAGTTTATTTAACTATGGCTACACCTTC. Translation gives CASSLFNYGYTF.

This chain joins TRBV3-1 (or the pseudogene TRBV3-2) and TRBJ1-1; D is undetermined. This CDR3 has 16 amino acids. The germline V and J ends were trimmed by 0 bases and 0 bases, with 11 bases remaining between them. Germline values: CDR1 LGHDT, CDR2 YNNKEL (reference sequence). CDR3 DNA: TGTGCCAGCAGCCAAGATCTTCAGGCGGTGAACACTGAAGCTTTCTTT. Its translation is CASSQDLQAVNTEAFF.

The chain couples TRBV24-1 to TRBJ1-2; unclear D gene. V was trimmed by 1 base and J by 7 bases, leaving 12 bases between them. This CDR3 comprises 14 residues. Looked up from germline, CDR1 is KGHDR and CDR2 is SFDVKD. In DNA, the CDR3 is TGTGCCACCAGTGATTTTACGGGAGGTGGTGGCTACACCTTC. This codes for CATSDFTGGGGYTF.

This clone has a single count. The chain combines TRBV5-4 with TRBJ2-2, with 11 positions matching TRBD2. Germline CDR1 SGHNT, CDR2 YYREEE (reference sequence). Trimming removed 1 base from V and 0 bases from J; junction bases left unmatched: 5. CDR3 size: 18 residues. The CDR3 sequence is CASSLSLAGGANTGELFF. In nucleotides, the CDR3 is TGTGCCAGCAGCTTGAGTCTAGCGGGAGGCGCGAACACCGGGGAGCTGTTTTTT.

The genes are TRBV24-1 and TRBJ2-1, with D hard to call. CDR1 is KGHDR, CDR2 SFDVKD, per germline. This CDR3 region has 17 residues. The V end was cut by 2 bases, the J end by 0 bases, with 13 bases between. CDR3 amino acids: CATSDSRHSRSYNEQFF. The DNA of the CDR3 is TGTGCCACCAGTGATTCCCGACACTCCCGCTCCTACAATGAGCAGTTCTTC.

This sequence joins TRBV7-8 and TRBJ2-3; possible D gene TRBD2, 6 bases. The V end was cut by 5 bases, the J end by 2 bases, with 11 bases between. CDR3 length equals 14 residues. CDR1 SGHVS and CDR2 FQNEAQ come from the germline V gene. CDR3 amino acids: CASSPTGATDTQYF. The DNA for the CDR3 is TGTGCCAGCAGCCCAACGGGAGCCACAGATACGCAGTATTTT.

The chain has TRBV28 and TRBJ2-1, with 8 positions matching TRBD2. CDR1 and CDR2 (germline): MDHEN, SYDVKM. CDR3 length equals 15 residues. Trimming removed 5 bases from V and 2 bases from J; junction bases left unmatched: 5. CDR3 amino acids: CASSTGTRAYNEQFF. In DNA form, the CDR3 reads TGTGCCAGCAGTACCGGGACTAGAGCCTACAATGAGCAGTTCTTC.

This clone was detected only a few times. The V and J genes are TRBV2 and TRBJ2-2, with D possibly matching TRBD2 (5 bases). The V end was cut by 0 bases, the J end by 5 bases, with 10 bases between. The CDR3 has 15 residues. In germline, CDR1 is SNHLY, CDR2 FYNNEI. The CDR3 is CASSEARTQTGELFF. In nucleotides, the CDR3 is TGTGCCAGCAGTGAAGCGCGGACTCAGACCGGGGAGCTGTTTTTT.

The J gene is TRBJ2-1, the V gene TRBV5-6; tentative D call: TRBD2 (6 bases). The CDR3 is 14 residues long. Germline-derived CDR1 and CDR2 are SGHDT and YYEEEE. Trimming stripped 0 bases from V and 4 bases from J, with 8 bases between. CDR3: CASSLESGYNEQFF. The DNA for the CDR3 is TGTGCCAGCAGCTTGGAGAGCGGGTACAATGAGCAGTTCTTC.

The chain combines TRBV9 with TRBJ2-7; D may correspond to TRBD1 or TRBD2 (6 bases each). The CDR3 totals 14 residues. Germline values: CDR1 SGDLS, CDR2 YYNGEE. Trimming pared 3 bases from V and 5 bases from J, leaving 15 bases between. The CDR3 reads CASSAVGGSHEQYF. CDR3 coding DNA: TGTGCCAGCAGCGCGGTGGGGGGCTCGCACGAGCAGTACTTC.

This rearrangement joins TRBV2 to TRBJ2-1; 7 bases line up with TRBD1. Trimming at V came to 8 bases and at J to 5 bases, leaving 15 bases not matched to a gene. The CDR3 loop spans 16 amino acids. CDR1 and CDR2 from the germline V gene are SNHLY and FYNNEI. CDR3 residues: CASLPDHRGPDNEQFF. The CDR3 nucleotides are TGTGCCAGCCTGCCTGACCACAGGGGTCCGGACAATGAGCAGTTCTTC.

This chain links TRBV2 with TRBJ1-2; 7 bases are shared with TRBD1. Germline CDR1 is SNHLY and CDR2 is FYNNEI. V lost 7 bases to trimming and J lost 8 bases; unmatched junction nucleotides: 10. The CDR3 extends over 13 amino acids. This CDR3 is CASTGTGVGGYTF. As DNA, the CDR3 is TGTGCCAGCACTGGTACAGGGGTCGGCGGCTACACCTTC. The full variable domain, its missing parts supplied by reference TRBV2 and TRBJ1-2, is EPEVTQTPSHQVTQMGQEVILRCVPISNHLYFYWYRQILGQKVEFLVSFYNNEISEKSEIFDDQFSVERPDGSNFTLKIRSTKLEDSAMYFCASTGTGVGGYTFGSGTRLTVV.

This chain connects TRBV7-9 to TRBJ1-1, with D unresolved. Trimming removed 5 bases at V and 4 bases at J, with 8 bases between. The CDR3 consists of 12 residues. CDR1 and CDR2 (germline): SEHNR, FQNEAQ (reference sequence). CDR3 protein: CASSTAGTEAFF. CDR3 coding DNA: TGTGCCAGCAGCACGGCCGGCACTGAAGCTTTCTTT.

The chain has TRBV9 and TRBJ2-7; 13 nucleotides match TRBD2. Germline loops: CDR1 SGDLS, CDR2 YYNGEE. This CDR3 has 15 amino acids. V shed 3 bases, J shed 6 bases, and the junction held 6 bases outside the gene matches. The chain's CDR3 is CASSEGLAGVSEQYF. The CDR3 DNA sequence: TGTGCCAGCAGCGAAGGACTAGCGGGAGTGTCCGAGCAGTACTTC.

The chain is built from TRBV2 and TRBJ2-5; tentatively, D is TRBD1 or TRBD2 (5 bases each). V was clipped by 5 bases and J by 4 bases, with 20 bases between them. The CDR3 covers 16 residues. CDR1 is SNHLY, CDR2 FYNNEI, per germline. This CDR3 is CASSPNNPGPRETQYF. The CDR3 nucleotides are TGTGCCAGCAGTCCCAATAATCCGGGGCCCCGAGAGACCCAGTACTTC.

The chain links TRBV6-1 to TRBJ2-7; weak D call: TRBD1 (5 bases). Germline V lookup: CDR1 MNHNS, CDR2 SASEGT. The V gene lost 6 bases and the J gene lost 1 base, with 13 bases spanning the gap. The CDR3 totals 14 residues. CDR3 sequence reads: CASSRRTQSYEQYF. The DNA for the CDR3 is TGTGCCAGCAGCCGACGGACACAATCCTACGAGCAGTACTTC.

The V and J genes are TRBV19 and TRBJ1-5, with a possible D match to TRBD1 (5 bases). The V end was cut by 6 bases, the J end by 1 base, with 13 bases between. Germline V gene sequence: CDR1 LNHDA, CDR2 SQIVND (reference sequence). The CDR3 length is 15 residues. CDR3 DNA sequence: TGTGCCAGTAGACCCGACAGAGCGAGCAATCAGCCCCAGCATTTT. Translation: CASRPDRASNQPQHF.

The chain carries TRBV4-2 and TRBJ1-1; 7 bases line up with TRBD1. This CDR3 has 15 residues. V shed 3 bases, J shed 1 base, and the junction held 5 bases outside the gene matches. Germline V gene lookup returns CDR1 LGHNA and CDR2 YNFKEQ. CDR3 DNA sequence: TGTGCCAGCAGCCAGAGGGGGCAGGGGAACACTGAAGCTTTCTTT. Encoded protein: CASSQRGQGNTEAFF.

The gene calls are TRBV30 and TRBJ1-5; a possible D gene is TRBD1 (6 bases). This CDR3 has 15 amino acids. Germline V lookup: CDR1 GTSNPN, CDR2 SVGIG (reference sequence). Trimming removed 1 base at V and 2 bases at J, with 12 bases between. The CDR3 bases are TGTGCCTGGAGTGCGGACAGACTCGGCAATCAGCCCCAGCATTTT. Encoded protein: CAWSADRLGNQPQHF.

The chain links TRBV7-9 to TRBJ1-2; a possible D gene is TRBD1 (5 bases). The germline V and J ends were trimmed by 1 base and 7 bases, with 13 bases remaining between them. The CDR3 has 14 amino acids. The V gene's germline CDR1 is SEHNR and CDR2 FQNEAQ (reference sequence). The CDR3 DNA follows: TGTGCCAGCAGCTTAGAATGGGGGAGTAGTGGCTACACCTTC. Its protein is CASSLEWGSSGYTF.